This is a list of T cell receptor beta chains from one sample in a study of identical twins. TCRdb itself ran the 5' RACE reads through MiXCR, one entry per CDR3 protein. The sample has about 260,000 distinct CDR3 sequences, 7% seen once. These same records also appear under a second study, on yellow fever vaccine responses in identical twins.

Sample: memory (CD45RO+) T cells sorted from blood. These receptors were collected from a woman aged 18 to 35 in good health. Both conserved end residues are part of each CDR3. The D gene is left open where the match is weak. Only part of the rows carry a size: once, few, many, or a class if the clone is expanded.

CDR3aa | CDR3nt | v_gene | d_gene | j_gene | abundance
CASSKVGSPNTGELFF | TGTGCCAGCAGCAAGGTAGGAAGCCCGAACACCGGGGAGCTGTTTTTT | TRBV5-6 | - | TRBJ2-2 | few
CASSLPSENTQYF | TGTGCCAGCAGCTTACCTTCCGAGAATACGCAGTATTTT | TRBV11-2 | - | TRBJ2-3 | many
CASSFGAGSSYNSPLHF | TGTGCCAGCAGCTTCGGGGCAGGGAGCTCCTATAATTCACCCCTCCACTTT | TRBV5-8 | - | TRBJ1-6 | many
CASSLAGAGWSPLHF | TGTGCCAGCAGTTTGGCGGGAGCAGGGTGGTCACCCCTCCACTTT | TRBV12-3/TRBV12-4 | - | TRBJ1-6 | many
CASRRGLAASYEQYF | TGCGCCAGCAGACGCGGACTAGCGGCTTCCTACGAGCAGTACTTC | TRBV10-2 | TRBD2 | TRBJ2-7 | -
CASSHPASGRTSTDTQYF | TGCGCCAGCAGCCACCCCGCTAGCGGGAGGACTAGCACAGATACGCAGTATTTT | TRBV5-1 | TRBD2 | TRBJ2-3 | -
CASSLKWDRAHGYTF | TGCGCCAGCAGCTTGAAATGGGACAGGGCCCATGGCTACACCTTC | TRBV5-1 | TRBD1 | TRBJ1-2 | -
CASRTGTGPYNEQFF | TGTGCCAGCAGAACCGGGACAGGCCCCTACAATGAGCAGTTCTTC | TRBV28 | TRBD1 | TRBJ2-1 | few
CSGGLAGGRTQYF | TGCAGTGGCGGACTAGCGGGAGGAAGAACGCAGTATTTT | TRBV20-1 | TRBD2 | TRBJ2-3 | -
CASSLAKATDTQYF | TGTGCCAGCAGCTTGGCAAAGGCCACAGATACGCAGTATTTT | TRBV7-2 | - | TRBJ2-3 | few
CASSLGQNYNEQFF | TGTGCCAGCAGCCTCGGACAGAACTACAATGAGCAGTTCTTC | TRBV11-2 | - | TRBJ2-1 | many
CASSQVRQGGMNTEAFF | TGCGCCAGCAGCCAAGTACGACAGGGAGGAATGAACACTGAAGCTTTCTTT | TRBV4-1 | TRBD1 | TRBJ1-1 | many
CASSLGWDEQFF | TGCGCCAGCAGCTTGGGTTGGGATGAGCAGTTCTTC | TRBV5-1 | - | TRBJ2-1 | many
CATSDFGKSQEQFF | TGTGCCACCAGTGATTTCGGAAAAAGTCAAGAGCAGTTCTTC | TRBV24-1 | - | TRBJ2-1 | many
CASSLQTSVTRNEQFF | TGTGCCAGCTCACTACAAACTAGCGTTACAAGGAATGAGCAGTTCTTC | TRBV18 | TRBD2 | TRBJ2-1 | -
CASSRDRGDEQYF | TGTGCCAGCAGTCGCGACAGGGGAGACGAGCAGTACTTC | TRBV12-3/TRBV12-4 | TRBD1 | TRBJ2-7 | -
CASSLTGGPYNEQFF | TGCGCCAGCAGCTTAACGGGGGGGCCCTACAATGAGCAGTTCTTC | TRBV5-1 | TRBD2 | TRBJ2-1 | few
CATSGGDRRFTDTQYF | TGTGCCACCAGCGGGGGGGACCGCCGCTTCACAGATACGCAGTATTTT | TRBV24-1 | TRBD2 | TRBJ2-3 | many
CSSSLGSGRALLQETQYF | TGTTCCAGCAGCTTAGGTAGCGGGAGGGCCCTGTTACAAGAGACCCAGTACTTC | TRBV11-1 | TRBD2 | TRBJ2-5 | -
CASSAEDTGELFF | TGTGCCAGCAGTGCGGAGGACACCGGGGAGCTGTTTTTT | TRBV6-4 | - | TRBJ2-2 | -
CASSNRQGWDLAKETQYF | TGTGCCAGCAGTAATAGACAGGGGTGGGATCTAGCGAAAGAGACCCAGTACTTC | TRBV12-3/TRBV12-4 | TRBD1 | TRBJ2-5 | -
CASGNLAGGLNEQFF | TGCGCCAGCGGTAACCTAGCGGGAGGTCTTAATGAGCAGTTCTTC | TRBV5-1 | TRBD2 | TRBJ2-1 | -
CASSQWGLNEKLFF | TGTGCCAGCAGCCAGTGGGGCCTTAATGAAAAACTGTTTTTT | TRBV3-1 | - | TRBJ1-4 | many
CASSENLDGELFF | TGTGCCAGCAGTGAAAACTTGGACGGGGAGCTGTTTTTT | TRBV6-4 | - | TRBJ2-2 | few
CASSLKENTEAFF | TGTGCCAGCAGCTTAAAGGAAAACACTGAAGCTTTCTTT | TRBV7-9 | - | TRBJ1-1 | few
CASSPSRTGVSEQYF | TGTGCCAGCAGCCCATCAAGGACAGGGGTGAGCGAGCAGTACTTC | TRBV3-1 | TRBD1 | TRBJ2-7 | few
CASSFLSGFGNEKLFF | TGTGCCAGCAGTTTTCTGTCTGGGTTCGGTAATGAAAAACTGTTTTTT | TRBV12-3/TRBV12-4 | - | TRBJ1-4 | many
CAISAEVGNTGELFF | TGTGCCATCAGTGCGGAGGTGGGGAACACCGGGGAGCTGTTTTTT | TRBV10-3 | - | TRBJ2-2 | -
CASTLTGEETQYF | TGTGCCAGCACCTTGACAGGGGAAGAGACCCAGTACTTC | TRBV2 | TRBD1 | TRBJ2-5 | -
CASNEGVGGTEAFF | TGTGCCAGCAATGAGGGGGTCGGGGGCACTGAAGCTTTCTTT | TRBV25-1 | - | TRBJ1-1 | few
CASSQTGPADEQYF | TGTGCCAGCAGCCAAACGGGACCGGCGGACGAGCAGTACTTC | TRBV4-2 | - | TRBJ2-7 | many
CATSRDGSNEQFF | TGTGCCACCAGCAGAGATGGAAGCAATGAGCAGTTCTTC | TRBV15 | - | TRBJ2-1 | -
CASSPQGTLSTDTQYF | TGCGCCAGCAGCCCGCAGGGGACGCTAAGCACAGATACGCAGTATTTT | TRBV5-1 | - | TRBJ2-3 | many
CASSENSPRVTGELFF | TGTGCCAGCAGTGAAAACAGCCCCCGAGTCACCGGGGAGCTGTTTTTT | TRBV2 | - | TRBJ2-2 | few
CASSERLRQLNTEAFF | TGTGCCAGCAGTGAGCGTCTTCGGCAGCTGAACACTGAAGCTTTCTTT | TRBV6-1 | - | TRBJ1-1 | -
CASSLGDSTLFEKLFF | TGCGCCAGCAGCTTGGGGGACAGCACTCTTTTTGAAAAACTGTTTTTT | TRBV5-1 | TRBD1 | TRBJ1-4 | many
CSAAPWGAGGETQYF | TGCAGTGCCGCACCTTGGGGGGCGGGGGGGGAGACCCAGTACTTC | TRBV20-1 | TRBD2 | TRBJ2-5 | -
CASSEVEYWVLF | TGTGCCAGCAGTGAAGTCGAGTATTGGGTTCTCTTT | TRBV2 | - | TRBJ1-1 | many
CASSGGQPSYNEQFF | TGCGCCAGCAGCGGGGGACAGCCATCCTACAATGAGCAGTTCTTC | TRBV5-1 | TRBD1 | TRBJ2-1 | many
CASSRIWAGGWNEQFF | TGTGCCAGCAGCCGGATTTGGGCAGGGGGTTGGAATGAGCAGTTCTTC | TRBV5-5 | TRBD1 | TRBJ2-1 | many
CASSLGSGGGKNIQYF | TGTGCCAGCAGCCTTGGATCGGGGGGTGGCAAAAACATTCAGTACTTC | TRBV5-8 | TRBD2 | TRBJ2-4 | many
CAITAVGYGYTF | TGTGCCATCACAGCCGTCGGCTATGGCTACACCTTC | TRBV10-3 | - | TRBJ1-2 | -
CASSQERESPGGYSGELFF | TGTGCCAGCAGCCAAGAGCGGGAGTCCCCCGGCGGGTATAGCGGGGAGCTGTTTTTT | TRBV4-2 | TRBD2 | TRBJ2-2 | few
CASSSTGRQAFF | TGTGCCAGCAGTTCCACAGGGAGGCAAGCTTTCTTT | TRBV6-5 | - | TRBJ1-1 | few
CATQGLAGVGELFF | TGTGCCACCCAGGGACTAGCGGGGGTCGGGGAGCTGTTTTTT | TRBV24-1 | TRBD2 | TRBJ2-2 | few
CSARPGTVGNSPLHF | TGCAGTGCTAGACCCGGGACGGTAGGAAATTCACCCCTCCACTTT | TRBV20-1 | - | TRBJ1-6 | few
CASSYTRQGRETQYF | TGTGCCAGCAGTTACACCAGACAGGGGCGAGAGACCCAGTACTTC | TRBV6-2/TRBV6-3 | TRBD1 | TRBJ2-5 | few
CASSPTASNSPLHF | TGTGCCAGCTCACCAACGGCATCCAACTCACCCCTCCACTTT | TRBV18 | - | TRBJ1-6 | few
CASSVETGSYNEQFF | TGCGCCAGCAGTGTAGAAACCGGCTCCTACAATGAGCAGTTCTTC | TRBV10-2 | - | TRBJ2-1 | few
CASSLGMGGENNEQFF | TGTGCCAGCAGCTTAGGAATGGGGGGGGAGAACAATGAGCAGTTCTTC | TRBV7-2 | TRBD2 | TRBJ2-1 | few
CASTPKASQETQYF | TGTGCCAGCACCCCGAAGGCCAGTCAAGAGACCCAGTACTTC | TRBV12-3/TRBV12-4 | - | TRBJ2-5 | many
CASSRRLAGGPGAQFF | TGTGCCAGCAGCCGCAGACTAGCGGGAGGCCCCGGGGCGCAGTTCTTC | TRBV3-1 | TRBD2 | TRBJ2-1 | few
CASSLIAGGSRQQFF | TGTGCCAGCAGTCTTATAGCGGGAGGCTCCAGGCAGCAGTTCTTC | TRBV27 | TRBD2 | TRBJ2-1 | many